This T cell receptor beta chain was profiled in a study of blood T cell repertoires in COVID-19. Across the whole study: Some COVID-19 samples were acute and others convalescent; all came from the United States, Italy and Spain. From T cells, B-cell-depleted T cells, or PBMCs came the material, which was cDNA or gDNA.

Trimming took 5 bases from V and 10 from J, leaving 17 bases between them. Germline CDR1 is MNHEY and CDR2 is SMNVEV (reference sequence). The CDR3 runs to 13 residues. As handled by the study authors: Using reference gene primer amplification, nucleated cell counts were estimated. The method was immunoSEQ multiplex PCR; TCRdb's version includes in-frame clones alone and lacks a portion of them. V, J and clone size were drawn from that table, and D and trimming were deduced from the DNA. This repertoire shows approximately 140,000 clones, around 80% found once; its top ten account for 15% to 20%. The chain combines TRBV27 with TRBJ1-1, with D perhaps matching TRBD1 (5 bases). The clonotype originates from a man aged 45-65 years with acute or convalescent COVID-19. The sequencing sample was made of peripheral blood. The CDR3 protein is CASSPLYDRGAFF. The CDR3 nucleotides are TGTGCCAGCAGTCCCCTCTACGACAGAGGAGCTTTCTTT.